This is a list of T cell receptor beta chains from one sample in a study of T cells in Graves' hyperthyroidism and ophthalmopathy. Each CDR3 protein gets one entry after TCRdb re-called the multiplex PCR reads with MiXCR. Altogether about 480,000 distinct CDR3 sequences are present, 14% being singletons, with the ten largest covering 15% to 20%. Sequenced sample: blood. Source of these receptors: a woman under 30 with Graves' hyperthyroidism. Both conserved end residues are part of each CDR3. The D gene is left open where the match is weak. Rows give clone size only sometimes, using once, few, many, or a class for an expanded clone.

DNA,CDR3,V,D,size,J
TGTGCCATCAGCCCTAGTAGGCCCCCCATGAATGAGCAGTTCTTC,CAISPSRPPMNEQFF,TRBV10-3,-,many,TRBJ2-1
TGTGCCACAGAGACAGGGCACGTTGAAGCTTTCTTT,CATETGHVEAFF,TRBV6-1,TRBD1,many,TRBJ1-1
TGTGCCAGCCCTAGTCTGCAGGGAAACAACGAGCAGTTCTTC,CASPSLQGNNEQFF,TRBV2,-,many,TRBJ2-1
TGTGCCTGGAGTGCCAAACCAACGGACATTTGGCGACATTCTAGGGAAAAACTGTTTTTT,CAWSAKPTDIWRHSREKLFF,TRBV30,-,many,TRBJ1-4
TGTGCCAGCAGTTTAAGGTCGGACTATGGCTACACCTTC,CASSLRSDYGYTF,TRBV12-3/TRBV12-4,-,many,TRBJ1-2
TGTGCCAGCAGCTTGGACCCTACAGGCAGTGAGCAGTTCTTC,CASSLDPTGSEQFF,TRBV5-5,-,-,TRBJ2-1
TGTGCCAGCAGCTTCACGACAGGGTGGGACACAGATACGCAGTATTTT,CASSFTTGWDTDTQYF,TRBV11-2,TRBD1,many,TRBJ2-3
TGTGCCAGCAGTGAGAGCGGTATCCCCTACGAGCAGTACTTC,CASSESGIPYEQYF,TRBV2,-,many,TRBJ2-7
TGTGCCAGCAGGGGGTTAAGGGGCGTTGACTATGGCTACACCTTC,CASRGLRGVDYGYTF,TRBV11-2,-,many,TRBJ1-2
TGTGCCAGCAGTTTCGGGACAGACACAGATACGCAGTATTTT,CASSFGTDTDTQYF,TRBV6-5,TRBD1,-,TRBJ2-3
TGTGCCAGCAGTGAAGCGGTAGGCCAGAACTATGGCTACACCTTC,CASSEAVGQNYGYTF,TRBV6-1,-,few,TRBJ1-2
TGTGCCAGTAGTCCCGCTAGCATGTGGGGCACAGATACGCAGTATTTT,CASSPASMWGTDTQYF,TRBV19,-,-,TRBJ2-3
TGTGCCAGCAGTGAAAGACGAGGAGGCACAGATACGCAGTATTTT,CASSERRGGTDTQYF,TRBV6-1,-,many,TRBJ2-3
TGCAGCGGGCGACAGGGTACGAACACCGGGGAGCTGTTTTTT,CSGRQGTNTGELFF,TRBV29-1,TRBD1,many,TRBJ2-2
TGTGCCAGCAGCTTACCTAAAGTGGGACCCAAAAGCCAAAGCTCCTACAATGAGCAGTTCTTC,CASSLPKVGPKSQSSYNEQFF,TRBV7-3,-,few,TRBJ2-1
TGCAGCGTTGAGCCGAGCTCCTACAATGAGCAGTTCTTC,CSVEPSSYNEQFF,TRBV29-1,-,-,TRBJ2-1
TGTGCCAGCAGCCCCTTAGCGGGATCCGGCACAGATACGCAGTATTTT,CASSPLAGSGTDTQYF,TRBV3-1,TRBD2,many,TRBJ2-3
TGTGCCAGCTCATCCCGAGACAGGGCTTTATTGGGGACTGAAGCTTTCTTT,CASSSRDRALLGTEAFF,TRBV18,TRBD1,-,TRBJ1-1
TGTGCCAGTAGTATGTCCTTTGCCAATGAGCAGTTCTTC,CASSMSFANEQFF,TRBV19,-,few,TRBJ2-1
TGTGCCAGCAGTTATCAGGGGAGGTCTCGCGGCTACACCTTC,CASSYQGRSRGYTF,TRBV12-3/TRBV12-4,-,-,TRBJ1-2
TGTGCCAGCAGTCTCACTAGTCCACCCGGGGAGCTGTTTTTT,CASSLTSPPGELFF,TRBV27,-,few,TRBJ2-2
TGTGCCAGCAGTGAAGACACCAATACCGGGACTAGCGGGAGAGGGGCCTACGAGCAGTACTTC,CASSEDTNTGTSGRGAYEQYF,TRBV6-1,TRBD2,few,TRBJ2-7
TGTGCCTGTAAAGCCGGGGGGGGTTGGACTGAAGCTTTCTTT,CACKAGGGWTEAFF,TRBV30,-,many,TRBJ1-1
TGCAGTGCTAGAGATGACCGGGAGAGTCCCAATGAGCAGTTCTTC,CSARDDRESPNEQFF,TRBV20-1,-,many,TRBJ2-1